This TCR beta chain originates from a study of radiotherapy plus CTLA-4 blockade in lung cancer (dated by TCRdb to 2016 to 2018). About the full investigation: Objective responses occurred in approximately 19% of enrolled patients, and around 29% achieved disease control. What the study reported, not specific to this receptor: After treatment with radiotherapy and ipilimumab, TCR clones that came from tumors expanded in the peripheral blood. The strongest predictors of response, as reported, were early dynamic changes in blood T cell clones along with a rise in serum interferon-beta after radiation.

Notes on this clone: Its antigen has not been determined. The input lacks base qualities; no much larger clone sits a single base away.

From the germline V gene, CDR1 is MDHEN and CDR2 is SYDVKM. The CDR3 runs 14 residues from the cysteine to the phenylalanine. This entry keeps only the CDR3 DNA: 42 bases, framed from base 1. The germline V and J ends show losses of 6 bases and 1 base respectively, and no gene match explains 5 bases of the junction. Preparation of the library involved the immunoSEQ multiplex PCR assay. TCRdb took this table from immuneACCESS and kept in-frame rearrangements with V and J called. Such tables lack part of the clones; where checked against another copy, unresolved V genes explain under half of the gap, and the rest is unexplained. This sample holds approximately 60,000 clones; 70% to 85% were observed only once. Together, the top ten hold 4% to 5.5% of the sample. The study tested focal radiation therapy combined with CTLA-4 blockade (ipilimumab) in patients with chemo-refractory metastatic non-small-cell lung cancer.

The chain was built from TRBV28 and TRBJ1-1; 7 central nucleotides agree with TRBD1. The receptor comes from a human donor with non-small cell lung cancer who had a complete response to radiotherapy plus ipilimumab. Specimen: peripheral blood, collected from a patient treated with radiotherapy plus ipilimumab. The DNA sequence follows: TGTGCCAGCAGGGGGGCAGGGGGGAACACTGAAGCTTTCTTT. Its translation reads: CASRGAGGNTEAFF. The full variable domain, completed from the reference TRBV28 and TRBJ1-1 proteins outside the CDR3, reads DVKVTQSSRYLVKRTGEKVFLECVQDMDHENMFWYRQDPGLGLRLIYFSYDVKMKEKGDIPEGYSVSREKKERFSLILESASTNQTSMYLCASRGAGGNTEAFFGQGTRLTVV.